Below, 19 T cell receptor beta chains from the same sample are listed, as sequenced in a study of blood T cell repertoires in COVID-19 (dated by TCRdb to the early 2020s). The library came from the immunoSEQ multiplex PCR assay. TCRdb took over this immuneACCESS table, retaining in-frame rearrangements with V and J assigned. Such tables are incomplete; in checked studies, under half of the missing clones stem from an unresolved V gene, and the remainder is unexplained. The sample table records about 390,000 clones; approximately 87% of these occur just once. The ten largest clones take up 2.3% of the sample. Sequenced material: peripheral blood. The receptors stem from a woman aged 55-70 years with COVID-19, enrolled during active disease.

This chain uses TRBV19 with TRBJ1-3; D not certain. The CDR3 length is 14 residues. Per germline, CDR1 LNHDA and CDR2 SQIVND (reference sequence). The V and J ends lost 9 bases and 2 bases respectively, with 14 bases between them. CDR3 amino acids: CASLGQAAGNTIYF. DNA for the CDR3: TGTGCCAGCCTTGGGCAGGCCGCTGGAAACACCATATATTTT. Using reference TRBV19 and TRBJ1-3 for the parts outside the CDR3, the full variable domain is DGGITQSPKYLFRKEGQNVTLSCEQNLNHDAMYWYRQDPGQGLRLIYYSQIVNDFQKGDIAEGYSVSREKKESFPLTVTSAQKNPTAFYLCASLGQAAGNTIYFGEGSWLTVV.

About this clone: At the DNA level, this CDR3 is encoded by other sequences in the same sample as well. V gene TRBV18 combines with J gene TRBJ1-6; 7 bases are a match to TRBD1. V lost 6 bases to trimming and J lost 4 bases; unmatched junction nucleotides: 3. This CDR3 has 14 residues. Germline V CDR1 and CDR2: KGHSH, LQKENI. CDR3 loop: CASSRDRYNSPLHF. The CDR3 DNA reads TGTGCCAGCTCCCGGGACAGATATAATTCACCCCTCCACTTT.

V and J are TRBV5-4 and TRBJ2-2; D is possibly TRBD2 (6 bases). V lost 4 bases and J lost 6, with 16 bases in between. CDR1 SGHNT and CDR2 YYREEE come from the germline V gene (reference sequence). This CDR3 is 15 amino acids long. The CDR3 region has the DNA TGTGCCAGCAGCCCGCGGGGTACATCACCCGGGGAGCTGTTTTTT. Protein: CASSPRGTSPGELFF.

This sequence joins TRBV6-5 and TRBJ1-4; maybe TRBD1 (5 bases). The CDR3 loop spans 14 amino acids. Between the trimmed V and J ends, which lost 6 bases and 8 bases, there was a span of 16 bases. In germline, CDR1 is MNHEY, CDR2 SVGAGI. In nucleotides, the CDR3 is TGTGCCAGCAGCCAGGGAGGGGTGGAAGAAAAACTGTTTTTT. This sequence encodes CASSQGGVEEKLFF.

The chain couples TRBV5-4 to TRBJ2-7, with 11 bases matching TRBD2. This CDR3 comprises 15 residues. Trimming at V came to 1 base and at J to 2 bases, leaving 2 bases not matched to a gene. Germline CDR1 and CDR2: SGHNT and YYREEE (reference sequence). CDR3 bases: TGTGCCAGCAGCTTGACTAGCGGGGGACCCTACGAGCAGTACTTC. The encoded protein is CASSLTSGGPYEQYF. The variable domain in full, with the rest retrieved from reference TRBV5-4 and TRBJ2-7, is ETGVTQSPTHLIKTRGQQVTLRCSSQSGHNTVSWYQQALGQGPQFIFQYYREEENGRGNFPPRFSGLQFPNYSSELNVNALELDDSALYLCASSLTSGGPYEQYFGPGTRLTVT.

The chain combines TRBV9 with TRBJ2-2; a possible D gene is TRBD2 (5 bases). This CDR3 is 14 amino acids long. The ends were cut back, 2 bases at V and 5 bases at J, with 10 bases in the middle. Germline V CDR1 and CDR2: SGDLS, YYNGEE. DNA of the CDR3: TGTGCCAGCAGCGTCCGGGAAGGGACCGGGGAGCTGTTTTTT. It codes for CASSVREGTGELFF.

On this clone itself: A junction boundary mismatches the germline segment, possibly from a read error. The chain is built from TRBV28 and TRBJ1-1, with 7 bases matching TRBD1. The CDR3 spans 16 residues. Germline CDR1 reads MDHEN; CDR2 reads SYDVKM. For the CDR3, the DNA is TGTGCCAGCGGTTTATCTGGCCTCAGGGGGGACACTGAAGCTTTCTTT. Translating gives CASGLSGLRGDTEAFF.

This clone appeared a few times. The chain is built from TRBV10-2 and TRBJ2-7; a weak D match, TRBD2 (5 bases). The germline V and J ends were trimmed by 6 bases and 5 bases, with 11 bases remaining between them. Per germline, CDR1 WSHSY and CDR2 SAAADI. The CDR3 loop spans 12 amino acids. This CDR3 is CASRDFSNEQYF. The CDR3 DNA sequence: TGCGCCAGCAGGGACTTCTCGAACGAGCAGTACTTC.

V gene TRBV16 combines with J gene TRBJ1-1; D not certain. The CDR3 has 12 residues. Looked up from germline, CDR1 is KGHSY and CDR2 is FQNENV. V lost 4 bases and J lost 5, with 8 bases in between. The CDR3 loop is CASSPTGTEAFF. Written as DNA, the CDR3 is TGTGCCAGCAGCCCTACGGGGACTGAAGCTTTCTTT.

This clone was seen more than once but under ten times. The chain links TRBV2 to TRBJ2-5; the D is unclear. The CDR3 has 11 residues. Germline CDR1 SNHLY, CDR2 FYNNEI. V lost 2 bases to trimming and J lost 9 bases, with 7 bases between them. CDR3 coding DNA: TGTGCCAGCAGTGAATTTCCGGCCCAGTACTTC. Translated, it gives CASSEFPAQYF.

The chain carries TRBV5-4 and TRBJ1-1, with D perhaps matching TRBD1 (5 bases). CDR1 and CDR2 (germline): SGHNT, YYREEE (reference sequence). V was trimmed by 3 bases and J by 11 bases, leaving 17 bases between them. The CDR3 has 13 residues. Written as DNA, the CDR3 is TGTGCCAGCAGCTCATCGGGACGACTAGGGGCTTTCTTT. Translating gives CASSSSGRLGAFF. The whole variable domain, filled in from reference TRBV5-4 and TRBJ1-1, reads ETGVTQSPTHLIKTRGQQVTLRCSSQSGHNTVSWYQQALGQGPQFIFQYYREEENGRGNFPPRFSGLQFPNYSSELNVNALELDDSALYLCASSSSGRLGAFFGQGTRLTVV.

Here the CDR3 reads CASSEDREQFF. The CDR3 bases are TGTGCCAGCAGTGAGGACAGAGAGCAGTTCTTC. The V and J genes are TRBV2 and TRBJ2-1; TRBD1 might be the D (6 bases). The CDR3 is 11 amino acids. The V end was cut by 3 bases, the J end by 10 bases, with 7 bases between. Germline assignment: CDR1 SNHLY and CDR2 FYNNEI.

The gene calls are TRBV7-7 and TRBJ1-4; 7 nucleotides align to TRBD1. This CDR3 spans 15 amino acids. Per germline, CDR1 SSHAT and CDR2 FNYEAQ (reference sequence). Losses at the gene ends were 1 base for V and 6 bases for J; bases not matched to a gene: 5. The CDR3 protein is CASSLGAGTDEKLFF. The CDR3, as DNA: TGTGCCAGCAGCTTAGGGGCAGGGACAGATGAAAAACTGTTTTTT.

The rearrangement uses TRBV6-5 and TRBJ1-1, with D unresolved. CDR1 and CDR2 from the germline V gene are MNHEY and SVGAGI. CDR3 length: 14 amino acids. With 4 bases removed from V and 7 bases from J, the gap between germline ends came to 16 bases. The CDR3 DNA is TGTGCCAGCAGTTCGCGACCCAGTGGAGTTGAAGCTTTCTTT. Protein product: CASSSRPSGVEAFF.

This chain connects TRBV27 to TRBJ1-5, with D maybe TRBD1 (5 bases). The CDR3 totals 14 residues. Germline assignment: CDR1 MNHEY and CDR2 SMNVEV (reference sequence). V was trimmed by 2 bases and J by 6 bases, leaving 11 bases between them. CDR3 sequence (DNA): TGTGCCAGCAGTTTACTGGGGAGGGGTCAGCCCCAGCATTTT. Its translation is CASSLLGRGQPQHF.

The chain joins TRBV29-1 to TRBJ2-5; tentatively, D is TRBD2 (6 bases). Germline CDR1 and CDR2: SQVTM and ANQGSEA. This CDR3 spans 13 amino acids. V lost 0 bases and J lost 7, with 12 bases in between. Written as DNA, the CDR3 is TGCAGCGTTGAAGATCTTTTCGGGGGGACCCAGTACTTC. Amino acids: CSVEDLFGGTQYF.

This clone was seen a single time. This chain joins TRBV5-1 and TRBJ1-1; D possibly corresponds to TRBD1 (5 bases). The CDR3 contains 15 residues. Per the germline V gene, CDR1 is SGHRS and CDR2 is YFSETQ. The ends were cut back, 0 bases at V and 3 bases at J, with 12 bases in the middle. The CDR3 is CASSLVEGLYTEAFF. CDR3 nucleotide sequence: TGCGCCAGCAGCTTGGTGGAGGGGCTTTACACTGAAGCTTTCTTT.

The chain recombines TRBV10-3 with TRBJ2-6; 9 bases are shared with TRBD1. Germline CDR1 is ENHRY and CDR2 is SYGVKD. V lost 2 bases to trimming and J lost 10 bases; unmatched junction nucleotides: 9. This CDR3 contains 16 residues. The CDR3 DNA reads TGTGCCATCAGTGAGCCGGGACAGGGTTTGTTTAACGTCCTGACTTTC. Amino acid sequence: CAISEPGQGLFNVLTF.

The rearrangement joins TRBV14 to TRBJ2-6; D might be TRBD1 (5 bases). CDR3 length: 14 amino acids. The germline gives CDR1 SGHDN, CDR2 FVKESK. V was cut by 6 bases and J by 2 bases, with 8 bases left in between. The CDR3 loop reads CASSDSAGANVLTF. The DNA for the CDR3 is TGTGCCAGCAGTGACAGCGCTGGGGCCAACGTCCTGACTTTC.